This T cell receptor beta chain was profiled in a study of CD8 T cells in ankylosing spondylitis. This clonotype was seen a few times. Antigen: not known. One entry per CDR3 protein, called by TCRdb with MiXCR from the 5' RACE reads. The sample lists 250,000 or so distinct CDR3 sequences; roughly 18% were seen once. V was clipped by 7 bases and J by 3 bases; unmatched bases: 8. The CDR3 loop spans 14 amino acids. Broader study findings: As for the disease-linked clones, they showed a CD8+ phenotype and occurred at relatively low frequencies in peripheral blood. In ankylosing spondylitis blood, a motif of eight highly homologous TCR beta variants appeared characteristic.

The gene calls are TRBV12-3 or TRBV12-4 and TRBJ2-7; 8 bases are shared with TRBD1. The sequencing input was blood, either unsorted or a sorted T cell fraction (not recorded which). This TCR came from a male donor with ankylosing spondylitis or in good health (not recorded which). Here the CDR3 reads CASTLGTGDYEQYF. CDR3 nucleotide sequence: TGTGCCAGCACTTTGGGGACAGGAGACTACGAGCAGTACTTC.